The 26 T cell receptor beta chains below come from one sample, sequenced in a study of blood T cell repertoires in COVID-19. Clones were read by immunoSEQ multiplex PCR, and TCRdb kept only the in-frame ones, dropping some. The sample has about 250,000 clones, roughly 90% seen once. The source material was peripheral blood. The receptors come from a woman in her thirties or forties who had recovered from COVID-19.

Here the CDR3 reads CASKPGGSYGYTF. CDR3 nucleotide sequence: TGTGCCAGCAAGCCAGGGGGTAGCTATGGCTACACCTTC. V is TRBV7-6 and J is TRBJ1-2; 7 positions match TRBD1. The CDR3 has 13 residues. Germline lookup yields CDR1 SGHVS and CDR2 FNYEAQ. Trimming at V came to 7 bases and at J to 4 bases, leaving 6 bases not matched to a gene.

V and J are TRBV2 and TRBJ2-1; 11 nucleotides match TRBD2. J gave up 8 bases and V 2 bases, and 8 bases lay outside the gene matches. The CDR3 is 16 amino acids. Germline V gene sequence: CDR1 SNHLY, CDR2 FYNNEI. The CDR3 sequence is CASSERLAGGRDEQFF. The CDR3, as DNA: TGTGCCAGCAGTGAAAGGCTAGCGGGGGGCAGGGATGAGCAGTTCTTC.

The V gene is TRBV4-3, the J gene TRBJ1-6; weak D call: TRBD1 (6 bases). The V gene's germline CDR1 is LGHNA and CDR2 YSLEER. Trimming shortened V by 0 bases and J by 7 bases, and 16 bases separated the two germline ends. There are 17 residues in the CDR3. The CDR3 DNA sequence: TGCGCCAGCAGCCAAGAGACAGGTGCCTCTGCCAATTCACCCCTCCACTTT. Translating gives CASSQETGASANSPLHF.

The CDR3 protein is CASSILGQGGSPLHF. Written as DNA, the CDR3 is TGTGCCAGCTCAATCTTGGGACAGGGCGGATCACCCCTCCACTTT. V is TRBV2 and J is TRBJ1-6, with 9 bases that match TRBD1. The CDR3 runs to 15 residues. CDR1 and CDR2 (germline): SNHLY, FYNNEI. After removal of 8 bases from V and 10 bases from J, the junction contained 12 bases not matched to a gene.

V and J are TRBV15 and TRBJ1-5, with D tentatively TRBD1 (6 bases). Per the germline V gene, CDR1 is LNHNV and CDR2 is YYDKDF (reference sequence). With 4 bases removed from V and 2 bases from J, the gap between germline ends came to 9 bases. The CDR3 covers 14 residues. The CDR3 coding sequence is TGTGCCACCAGCACCCGGACAGGCAATCAGCCCCAGCATTTT. The encoded protein is CATSTRTGNQPQHF.

The chain joins TRBV29-1 to TRBJ2-1; TRBD1 aligns across 9 bases. This CDR3 is 13 amino acids long. The germline V gene has CDR1 SQVTM and CDR2 ANQGSEA. J was trimmed by 4 bases and V by 4 bases; bases with no gene match: 2. The CDR3 sequence: CSVGTGEYNEQFF. The CDR3 nucleotides read TGCAGCGTTGGGACAGGGGAGTACAATGAGCAGTTCTTC.

This clone was picked up one time. V and J are TRBV28 and TRBJ2-1; TRBD2 matches at 7 bases. Germline V gene sequence: CDR1 MDHEN, CDR2 SYDVKM. There are 16 residues in the CDR3. Trimming at V came to 5 bases and at J to 2 bases, leaving 9 bases not matched to a gene. This CDR3 reads CASSLGGGLAYNEQFF. CDR3 nucleotides: TGTGCCAGCAGTCTCGGGGGTGGACTAGCCTACAATGAGCAGTTCTTC.

Only one count was recorded for this clone. The CDR3 DNA is TGTGCCAGCAGTGACTACTCGAACACCGGGGAGCTGTTTTTT. It is translated as CASSDYSNTGELFF. The gene calls are TRBV27 and TRBJ2-2; the D gene is possibly TRBD2 (5 bases). CDR3 size: 14 residues. The V and J ends lost 5 bases and 0 bases respectively, with 7 bases between them. Looked up from germline, CDR1 is MNHEY and CDR2 is SMNVEV (reference sequence).

The chain joins TRBV6-2 or TRBV6-3 to TRBJ2-6; D gene ambiguous. This CDR3 has 15 residues. Trimming took 2 bases from V and 0 from J, leaving 5 bases between them. Germline loops: CDR1 MNHEY, CDR2 SVGEGT. The CDR3 nucleotides are TGTGCCAGCAGTTACGGCAACTCTGGGGCCAACGTCCTGACTTTC. Amino acids: CASSYGNSGANVLTF.

The chain is built from TRBV18 and TRBJ1-2, with TRBD1 identical over 7 bases. Per the germline V gene, CDR1 is KGHSH and CDR2 is LQKENI. The trim removed 3 bases at V and 2 bases at J, leaving 6 bases unmatched. CDR3 length equals 15 residues. The CDR3 loop reads CASSPDRVLNYGYTF. In DNA form, the CDR3 reads TGTGCCAGCTCACCCGACAGGGTTTTGAACTATGGCTACACCTTC.

The chain combines TRBV27 with TRBJ2-3; TRBD2 agrees at 14 bases. Unmatched junction bases numbered 8, after V lost 5 bases and J lost 10 bases. This CDR3 is built from 15 residues. CDR1 is MNHEY and CDR2 is SMNVEV in the germline V gene (reference sequence). The CDR3 reads CASSPGTSGGGAQYF. The CDR3 bases are TGTGCCAGCAGTCCCGGGACTAGCGGGGGAGGGGCGCAGTATTTT.

The chain links TRBV19 to TRBJ2-2; no firm D call. With 6 bases removed from V and 6 bases from J, the gap between germline ends came to 11 bases. There are 13 residues in the CDR3. Germline V gene data show CDR1 as LNHDA and CDR2 as SQIVND (reference sequence). CDR3 DNA: TGTGCCAGTAGCCCCCAGATGGCCGGGGAGCTGTTTTTT. Translation gives CASSPQMAGELFF. Combining the CDR3 with reference TRBV19 and TRBJ2-2 gives the whole variable domain DGGITQSPKYLFRKEGQNVTLSCEQNLNHDAMYWYRQDPGQGLRLIYYSQIVNDFQKGDIAEGYSVSREKKESFPLTVTSAQKNPTAFYLCASSPQMAGELFFGEGSRLTVL.

In nucleotides, the CDR3 is TGTGCCAGTATCGGGACTTCCTATGGCTACACCTTC. As protein: CASIGTSYGYTF. The rearrangement joins TRBV19 to TRBJ1-2; a weak D match, TRBD1 (5 bases). The CDR3 has 12 amino acids. The germline V gene encodes CDR1 LNHDA and CDR2 SQIVND (reference sequence). V was cut by 7 bases and J by 4 bases, with 10 bases left in between.

The V call is TRBV16, the J call TRBJ1-1; the D gene is possibly TRBD1 (5 bases). Between the trimmed V and J ends, which lost 4 bases and 11 bases, there was a span of 20 bases. The CDR3 contains 14 residues. The germline CDR1 and CDR2 sequences are KGHSY and FQNENV. For the CDR3, the DNA is TGTGCCAGCAGCCCCCCACACAGGCCAGGTGGGGCTTTCTTT. Protein product: CASSPPHRPGGAFF.

The sample holds a few counts of this clone. The V and J genes are TRBV29-1 and TRBJ2-1; maybe TRBD1 (6 bases). The CDR3 runs to 14 residues. Per the germline V gene, CDR1 is SQVTM and CDR2 is ANQGSEA. V lost 2 bases to trimming and J lost 3 bases, with 11 bases between them. CDR3 region: CSVESAGVYNEQFF. In nucleotides, the CDR3 is TGCAGCGTTGAATCCGCAGGGGTCTACAATGAGCAGTTCTTC.

V is TRBV19 and J is TRBJ2-2; 11 nucleotides line up with TRBD2. CDR3 size: 18 residues. The trim removed 3 bases at V and 0 bases at J, leaving 6 bases unmatched. The germline V gene has CDR1 LNHDA and CDR2 SQIVND (reference sequence). The CDR3 spells CASSIKLAGGSNTGELFF. The CDR3 nucleotides read TGTGCCAGTAGTATCAAGCTAGCGGGAGGATCGAACACCGGGGAGCTGTTTTTT.

This chain links TRBV4-3 with TRBJ2-3, with D possibly TRBD2 on 5 matching bases. The length of the CDR3 is 15 residues. The germline V gene encodes CDR1 LGHNA and CDR2 YSLEER. The V and J ends lost 0 bases and 5 bases respectively, with 12 bases between them. CDR3 region: CASSQDRSGRDTQYF. The CDR3 nucleotides read TGCGCCAGCAGCCAAGATCGTTCGGGGAGAGATACGCAGTATTTT.

This chain links TRBV30 with TRBJ2-7, with D possibly matching TRBD1 (5 bases). V was shortened by 3 bases and J by 6 bases, with 27 bases between the two germline ends. The germline V gene has CDR1 GTSNPN and CDR2 SVGIG (reference sequence). The CDR3 sequence is 17 residues long. The CDR3 sequence is CAWSLFSGHRPVSEQYF. CDR3 coding DNA: TGTGCCTGGAGCCTGTTCTCAGGGCACCGTCCGGTGAGCGAGCAGTACTTC. Full variable domain (outside the CDR3, taken from reference TRBV30 and TRBJ2-7): SQTIHQWPATLVQPVGSPLSLECTVEGTSNPNLYWYRQAAGRGLQLLFYSVGIGQISSEVPQNLSASRPQDRQFILSSKKLLLSDSGFYLCAWSLFSGHRPVSEQYFGPGTRLTVT.

The rearrangement uses TRBV2 and TRBJ2-4; tentative D call: TRBD2 (6 bases). The CDR3 is 17 amino acids. The V end lost 6 bases, the J end lost 1 base, and 19 bases lay between the germline ends. The germline V gene has CDR1 SNHLY and CDR2 FYNNEI. CDR3 protein: CASRGSQGGIAKNIQYF. For the CDR3, the DNA is TGTGCCAGCAGAGGGTCTCAGGGCGGGATTGCCAAAAACATTCAGTACTTC.

V and J are TRBV19 and TRBJ2-1, with TRBD2 as a possible D gene (7 bases). The CDR3 is made up of 15 amino acids. V lost 5 bases to trimming and J lost 3 bases, with 14 bases between them. The germline V gene encodes CDR1 LNHDA and CDR2 SQIVND (reference sequence). The CDR3 region is CASSHRRGGYNEQFF. The CDR3 nucleotides are TGTGCCAGTAGTCACAGGAGGGGGGGCTACAATGAGCAGTTCTTC.

CDR3: CASSSGLSSYNEQFF. The CDR3 DNA is TGTGCCAGCAGCTCGGGACTGAGCTCCTACAATGAGCAGTTCTTC. This chain uses TRBV7-3 with TRBJ2-1; possible D gene TRBD2, 6 bases. This CDR3 is 15 amino acids long. CDR1 SGHTA and CDR2 FQGTGA come from the germline V gene. The V and J ends lost 4 bases and 0 bases respectively, with 10 bases between them.

The chain links TRBV19 to TRBJ1-6; possible D gene TRBD1, 6 bases. With 5 bases removed from V and 3 bases from J, the gap between germline ends came to 11 bases. This CDR3 spans 15 amino acids. Germline CDR1 is LNHDA and CDR2 is SQIVND (reference sequence). The CDR3 region is CASSFQGSYNSPLHF. Written as DNA, the CDR3 is TGTGCCAGTAGTTTTCAGGGGAGCTATAATTCACCCCTCCACTTT.

This clone has just one count. The chain carries TRBV11-2 and TRBJ2-7, with D unclear. In germline, CDR1 is SGHAT, CDR2 FQNNGV. This CDR3 has 15 residues. V was trimmed by 5 bases and J by 0 bases, leaving 14 bases between them. The CDR3 sequence: CASSPQASRSYEQYF. The CDR3 DNA reads as TGTGCCAGCAGCCCCCAGGCTTCCCGCTCCTACGAGCAGTACTTC.

This chain links TRBV30 with TRBJ1-4; TRBD1 might be the D (5 bases). This CDR3 has 14 residues. The V and J ends lost 2 bases and 7 bases respectively, with 14 bases between them. Germline CDR1 and CDR2: GTSNPN and SVGIG (reference sequence). The CDR3 spells CAWSQDGGGEKLFF. The CDR3 DNA reads TGTGCCTGGAGTCAGGACGGGGGGGGTGAAAAACTGTTTTTT.

The rearrangement joins TRBV30 to TRBJ2-5; TRBD2 might be the D (6 bases). This CDR3 contains 12 residues. Germline V CDR1 and CDR2: GTSNPN, SVGIG (reference sequence). Deletions cut 3 bases from V and 5 bases from J, with 10 bases between. The CDR3 protein is CAWRGGWETQYF. Here the CDR3 DNA reads TGTGCCTGGAGGGGAGGATGGGAGACCCAGTACTTC.

The chain recombines TRBV19 with TRBJ1-4, with TRBD1 identical over 8 bases. Germline-derived CDR1 and CDR2 are LNHDA and SQIVND (reference sequence). Trimming took 2 bases from V and 0 from J; bases not matched to a gene: 11. CDR3 length: 19 amino acids. The CDR3 nucleotides are TGTGCCAGTAGTATAACCCGGACAGGGTTCCCGTCAACTAATGAAAAACTGTTTTTT. It encodes CASSITRTGFPSTNEKLFF.